The clone carrying this TCR beta chain was counted between two and nine times. The antigen remains undetermined. This CDR3 has 16 amino acids. Looked up from germline, CDR1 is LNHDA and CDR2 is SQIVND (reference sequence). Unmatched junction bases numbered 9, after V lost 5 bases and J lost 7 bases. PCR employed 60 Vbeta and 13 Jbeta primers. TCRdb's table, derived via immunoSEQ multiplex PCR, lists solely in-frame clones and lacks some. Of roughly 200,000 clones listed, roughly three quarters were seen once; the top ten hold about 1.7%. The data derive from a study of cytomegalovirus exposure and HLA in healthy donors. Study-level findings and limits: Earlier findings revealed that most TCR beta V segments proved productive either about 87% or about 30% of the time. A later analysis associated some 18,000 TCR beta sequences with HLA alleles at a 0.05 false discovery rate.

The sequenced sample was PBMCs. This receptor was taken from a middle-aged man in good health and CMV-seronegative. The V gene is TRBV19, the J gene TRBJ1-4; 11 bases agree with TRBD1. CDR3 protein: CASSPGQGAVSEKLFF. The CDR3 DNA reads TGTGCCAGTAGTCCCGGACAGGGGGCCGTAAGTGAAAAACTGTTTTTT.